A single sample is the source of the 18 T cell receptor beta chains below, sequenced in a study of prognosis after radiotherapy for stage I lung cancer. Amplification of the TCR beta CDR3 (from genomic DNA) was done by two-round multiplex PCR. Round-one PCR had primers specific to each TRBV and TRBJ gene. Each CDR3 protein gets one entry after TCRdb re-called the multiplex PCR reads with MiXCR. Of 30,000 to 35,000 distinct CDR3 sequences in the sample, approximately 30% were seen once. This specimen was PBMCs, taken before or after stereotactic body radiation therapy (not recorded which). The source is a donor over 45 with non-small cell lung cancer.

This clonotype was detected ten times or more. The gene calls are TRBV5-1 and TRBJ2-5; a weak D match, TRBD2 (6 bases). Trimming removed 3 bases from V and 5 bases from J, with 11 bases in between. The CDR3 is 13 amino acids. The V gene's germline CDR1 is SGHRS and CDR2 YFSETQ. CDR3 loop: CASSYGGGETQYF. The CDR3 DNA is TGCGCCAGCAGCTACGGAGGAGGGGAGACCCAGTACTTC.

As concerns this clonotype: Germline and junction disagree at one end, which may indicate a read error. The chain employs TRBV7-9 and TRBJ2-5; D is possibly TRBD1 or TRBD2 (6 bases each). The germline V gene encodes CDR1 SEHNR and CDR2 FQNEAQ (reference sequence). This CDR3 has 14 amino acids. As DNA, the CDR3 is TGTGACAGCAGACCAGGAGGGGGTTGGGAGACCCAGTACTTC. Protein product: CDSRPGGGWETQYF.

On this clonotype: Likely a read error: the CDR3 ends without its conserved phenylalanine or tryptophan. V gene TRBV9 combines with J gene TRBJ2-5; 8 nucleotides agree with TRBD1. V lost 3 bases and J lost 4; bases outside the gene matches: 11. The CDR3 is 16 residues long. Germline CDR1 SGDLS, CDR2 YYNGEE. The CDR3 region is CASSAGTGTGGETQYS. The CDR3 coding sequence is TGTGCCAGCAGCGCGGGGACAGGAACCGGGGGAGAGACCCAGTACTCC.

This clonotype appeared a few times. The chain recombines TRBV20-1 with TRBJ2-5, with D perhaps matching TRBD1 (6 bases). The length of the CDR3 is 16 residues. The V gene's germline CDR1 is DFQATT and CDR2 SNEGSKA (reference sequence). Trimming removed 5 bases from V and 2 bases from J, with 21 bases in between. CDR3 in amino acids: CSAARPPRGQQETQYF. CDR3 sequence (DNA): TGCAGTGCTGCCCGACCCCCCAGGGGCCAACAAGAGACCCAGTACTTC.

This clonotype was recorded at least ten times. This chain connects TRBV18 to TRBJ2-2, with D maybe TRBD1 (6 bases). This CDR3 region has 14 residues. Germline values: CDR1 KGHSH, CDR2 LQKENI. V shed 4 bases and J shed 7 bases, with 13 bases lying between them. CDR3 protein: CASSRTQGIGELFF. The CDR3 coding sequence is TGTGCCAGCTCACGCACACAGGGAATCGGGGAGCTGTTTTTT. The variable domain in full, with the rest retrieved from reference TRBV18 and TRBJ2-2, is NAGVMQNPRHLVRRRGQEARLRCSPMKGHSHVYWYRQLPEEGLKFMVYLQKENIIDESGMPKERFSAEFPKEGPSILRIQQVVRGDSAAYFCASSRTQGIGELFFGEGSRLTVL.

At least ten counts were recorded for this clonotype. The genes are TRBV19 and TRBJ2-7; weak D call: TRBD2 (6 bases). Germline CDR1 is LNHDA and CDR2 is SQIVND (reference sequence). CDR3 size: 15 residues. The V and J ends lost 0 bases and 0 bases respectively, with 9 bases between them. CDR3 nucleotides: TGTGCCAGTAGTATAGATGCGGGGACCTCCTACGAGCAGTACTTC. The encoded protein is CASSIDAGTSYEQYF.

This clonotype was recorded at least ten times. The chain links TRBV30 to TRBJ1-4; TRBD1 is a possible D gene (6 bases). The CDR3 is 15 residues long. Trimming took 3 bases from V and 6 from J, leaving 17 bases between them. Germline V gene sequence: CDR1 GTSNPN, CDR2 SVGIG (reference sequence). The CDR3 sequence is CAWRGRGGVDEKLFF. Written as DNA, the CDR3 is TGTGCCTGGAGGGGCCGGGGGGGCGTTGATGAAAAACTGTTTTTT.

This clonotype was recorded at least ten times. This rearrangement joins TRBV4-1 to TRBJ1-5, with 7 positions matching TRBD1. Germline trimming cut 2 bases from V and 2 bases from J; bases unmatched to any gene: 3. The CDR3 is 15 residues long. Per the germline V gene, CDR1 is MGHRA and CDR2 is YSYEKL. The CDR3 DNA follows: TGCGCCAGCAGCCAAACAGGGGAGGGCAATCAGCCCCAGCATTTT. Its translation: CASSQTGEGNQPQHF.

This clonotype was detected many times. The rearrangement joins TRBV5-1 to TRBJ2-1; 9 bases match TRBD2. The V and J ends lost 2 bases and 8 bases, in that order; junction bases with no gene match: 8. The CDR3 loop spans 15 amino acids. Germline lookup yields CDR1 SGHRS and CDR2 YFSETQ. In DNA, the CDR3 is TGCGCCAGCAGCTTAGGCGGGAGGGCCTGGTATGAGCAGTTCTTC. It specifies CASSLGGRAWYEQFF.

This clonotype was seen more than once but under ten times. CDR3 residues: CASSSTLSKSQPQHF. CDR3 nucleotides: TGTGCCAGCAGTTCTACTCTCAGTAAGAGTCAGCCCCAGCATTTT. The rearrangement joins TRBV12-3 or TRBV12-4 to TRBJ1-5; D unresolved. V shed 4 bases and J shed 6 bases, with 16 bases lying between them. This CDR3 is built from 15 residues.

In regard to this clonotype: A much larger clone lies one base from this, so it may be a read error. V is TRBV12-3 or TRBV12-4 and J is TRBJ2-5; 7 nucleotides agree with TRBD1. The junction had 9 bases not matched to a gene; V was cut back by 3 bases and J by 5 bases. This CDR3 has 15 amino acids. DNA of the CDR3: TGTGCCAGCAGTTTTGATAGGGGGCGCGGGGAGACCCAGTACTTC. As protein: CASSFDRGRGETQYF.

In regard to this clonotype: A read error may be the cause here, since a much bigger clone is one base away. V gene TRBV19 combines with J gene TRBJ2-7; tentative D call: TRBD2 (7 bases). CDR3 length equals 17 residues. V was clipped by 7 bases and J by 2 bases, with 24 bases between them. Per the germline V gene, CDR1 is LNHDA and CDR2 is SQIVND (reference sequence). In DNA, the CDR3 is TGTGCCAGTAATCCCCTAACCCCGGGGGGCGACCCCTACGAGCAGTACTTC. This encodes CASNPLTPGGDPYEQYF.

The table lists this clonotype with many counts. J is TRBJ2-5 and V is TRBV28, with 7 bases lining up with TRBD1. The CDR3 extends over 15 amino acids. The V gene's germline CDR1 is MDHEN and CDR2 SYDVKM. J was trimmed by 4 bases and V by 2 bases; bases with no gene match: 7. The CDR3 sequence is CASSLKGRGRETQYF. The CDR3 DNA sequence: TGTGCCAGCAGTTTAAAGGGCAGGGGGAGAGAGACCCAGTACTTC.

The chain employs TRBV24-1 and TRBJ2-2; a possible D gene is TRBD2 (6 bases). Germline V gene sequence: CDR1 KGHDR, CDR2 SFDVKD. V shed 3 bases and J shed 7 bases, with 23 bases lying between them. The CDR3 consists of 18 residues. In nucleotides, the CDR3 is TGTGCCACCAGTGATGTAGCCGGGACTCTCAAGGTCAGCGGGGAGCTGTTTTTT. Protein: CATSDVAGTLKVSGELFF.

On this clonotype itself: A far larger clone is a single base away, which makes a read error likely. The chain combines TRBV12-3 or TRBV12-4 with TRBJ2-1; no clear D gene. The closer fit of TRBJ2-5 to the DNA end suggests the J call may be wrong. CDR3 length equals 13 residues. The CDR3 region has the DNA TGTGCCAGCAGTTTATCCAGAGAAGAGGCCCAGTACTTC. Translated, it gives CASSLSREEAQYF.

This clonotype has more than one count but fewer than ten. The chain carries TRBV18 and TRBJ2-2; 10 nucleotides agree with TRBD2. Germline V lookup: CDR1 KGHSH, CDR2 LQKENI. V shed 6 bases, J shed 1 base, and the junction held 5 bases outside the gene matches. The CDR3 is made up of 16 amino acids. The CDR3 loop is CASSRLAGLNTGELFF. DNA for the CDR3: TGTGCCAGCTCTAGACTAGCGGGCCTGAACACCGGGGAGCTGTTTTTT.

The CDR3 reads CASSLMTYQYF. CDR3 nucleotide sequence: TGTGCCAGCAGTTTGATGACTTATCAGTACTTC. The chain employs TRBV28 and TRBJ2-7; no reliable D call. Germline CDR1 reads MDHEN; CDR2 reads SYDVKM. The ends were cut back, 3 bases at V and 10 bases at J, with 10 bases in the middle. This CDR3 is 11 amino acids long.

The rearrangement uses TRBV2 and TRBJ1-1; D remains unclear. The V end lost 5 bases, the J end lost 0 bases, and 16 bases lay between the germline ends. The CDR3 runs 16 residues. Germline V gene lookup returns CDR1 SNHLY and CDR2 FYNNEI. The CDR3 region has the DNA TGTGCCAGCAGTATTGGGAAAGACTTAATGAACACTGAAGCTTTCTTT. Amino acids: CASSIGKDLMNTEAFF.